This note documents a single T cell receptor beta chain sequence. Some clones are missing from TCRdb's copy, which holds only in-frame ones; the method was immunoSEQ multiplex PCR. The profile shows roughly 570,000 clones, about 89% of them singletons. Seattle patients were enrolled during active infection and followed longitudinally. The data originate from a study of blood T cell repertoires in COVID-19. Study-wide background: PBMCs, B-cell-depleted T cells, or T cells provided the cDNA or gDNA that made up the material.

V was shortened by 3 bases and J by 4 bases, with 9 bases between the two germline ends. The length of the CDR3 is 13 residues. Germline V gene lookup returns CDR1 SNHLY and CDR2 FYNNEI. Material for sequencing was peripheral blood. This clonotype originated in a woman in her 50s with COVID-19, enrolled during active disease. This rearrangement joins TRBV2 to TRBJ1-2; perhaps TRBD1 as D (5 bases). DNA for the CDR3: TGTGCCAGCAGTGAGGGAGGGGCCTATGGCTACACCTTC. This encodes CASSEGGAYGYTF.